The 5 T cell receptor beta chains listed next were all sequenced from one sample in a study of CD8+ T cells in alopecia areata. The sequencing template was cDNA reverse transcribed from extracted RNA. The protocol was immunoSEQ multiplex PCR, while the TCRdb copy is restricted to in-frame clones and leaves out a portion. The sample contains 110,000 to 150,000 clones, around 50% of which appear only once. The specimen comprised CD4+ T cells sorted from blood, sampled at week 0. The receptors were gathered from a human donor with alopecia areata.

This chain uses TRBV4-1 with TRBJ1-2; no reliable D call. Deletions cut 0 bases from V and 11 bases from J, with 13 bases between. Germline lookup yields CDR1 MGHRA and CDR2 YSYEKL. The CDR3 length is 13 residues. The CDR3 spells CASSQDSERWYTF. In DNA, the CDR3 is TGCGCCAGCAGCCAAGATAGCGAGAGGTGGTACACCTTC.

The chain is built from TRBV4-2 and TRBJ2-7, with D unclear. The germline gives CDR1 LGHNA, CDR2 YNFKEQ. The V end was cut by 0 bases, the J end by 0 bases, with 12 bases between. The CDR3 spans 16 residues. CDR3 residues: CASSQDGSRSSYEQYF. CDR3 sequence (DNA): TGTGCCAGCAGCCAAGATGGGTCCAGAAGCTCCTACGAGCAGTACTTC.

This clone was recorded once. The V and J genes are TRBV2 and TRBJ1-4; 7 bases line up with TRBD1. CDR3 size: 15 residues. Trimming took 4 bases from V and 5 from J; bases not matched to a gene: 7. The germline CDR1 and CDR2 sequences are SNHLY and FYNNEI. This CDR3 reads CASSVNRGTNEKLFF. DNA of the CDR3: TGTGCCAGCAGTGTCAACAGGGGAACAAATGAAAAACTGTTTTTT.

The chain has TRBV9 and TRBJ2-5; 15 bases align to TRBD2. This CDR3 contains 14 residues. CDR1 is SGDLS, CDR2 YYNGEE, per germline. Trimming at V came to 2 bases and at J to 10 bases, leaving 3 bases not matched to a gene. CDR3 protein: CASSVGLAGGNQYF. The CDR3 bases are TGTGCCAGCAGCGTTGGACTAGCGGGGGGGAACCAGTACTTC.

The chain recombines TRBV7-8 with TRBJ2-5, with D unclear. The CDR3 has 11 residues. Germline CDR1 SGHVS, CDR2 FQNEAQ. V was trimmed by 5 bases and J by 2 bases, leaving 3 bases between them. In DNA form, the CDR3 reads TGTGCCAGCAGCGAGCAAGAGACCCAGTACTTC. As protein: CASSEQETQYF.